These 27 T cell receptor beta chains came from one sample sequenced in a study of blood T cell repertoires in COVID-19. Method: immunoSEQ multiplex PCR; TCRdb's copy keeps in-frame clones and lacks some. Among 300,000 to 450,000 clones, roughly 90% were seen once, and the ten largest hold approximately 0.99%. Specimen: PBMCs or T cells enriched from blood (not recorded which). The receptors here all came from a woman under 40 who had recovered from COVID-19.

The rearrangement uses TRBV3-1 (or the pseudogene TRBV3-2) and TRBJ2-7; 15 bases map to TRBD2. The germline gives CDR1 LGHDT, CDR2 YNNKEL (reference sequence). The CDR3 loop spans 16 amino acids. After removal of 0 bases from V and 6 bases from J, the junction contained 3 bases not matched to a gene. The CDR3 coding sequence is TGTGCCAGCAGCCAAGAGACGGGACTAGCGGGGGGCGAGCAGTACTTC. This gives the protein CASSQETGLAGGEQYF.

This clone came up a few times. The chain carries TRBV7-9 and TRBJ2-1; 8 nucleotides agree with TRBD1. The length of the CDR3 is 12 residues. Germline lookup yields CDR1 SEHNR and CDR2 FQNEAQ (reference sequence). With V trimmed by 11 bases and J by 4 bases, 4 bases remained unmatched. In nucleotides, the CDR3 is TGTGCCGGCCGGGACAGGTACAATGAGCAGTTCTTC. Encoded protein: CAGRDRYNEQFF.

The chain joins TRBV10-3 to TRBJ1-5; D perhaps matches TRBD1 (5 bases). CDR1 and CDR2 from the germline V gene are ENHRY and SYGVKD. Trimming stripped 8 bases from V and 7 bases from J, with 15 bases between. This CDR3 has 13 residues. CDR3 region: CAIGGYSRQPQHF. CDR3 DNA sequence: TGTGCCATCGGGGGGTATAGCCGGCAGCCCCAGCATTTT.

In DNA, the CDR3 is TGTGCCAGCAGCAAAGTAGCGTTTCGGGGTACGAGCAATCAGCCCCAGCATTTT. Amino acid sequence: CASSKVAFRGTSNQPQHF. The V gene is TRBV21-1, the J gene TRBJ1-5. TRBV21-1 is a known pseudogene. The CDR3 extends over 18 amino acids.

In its sample, this clone was seen a few times. The V and J genes are TRBV7-8 and TRBJ2-6; maybe TRBD2 (6 bases). Per germline, CDR1 SGHVS and CDR2 FQNEAQ. The CDR3 runs 18 residues. Between the trimmed V and J ends, which lost 1 base and 0 bases, there was a span of 13 bases. The CDR3 region has the DNA TGTGCCAGCAGCTTAGTGGGACTGGATTTCTCTGGGGCCAACGTCCTGACTTTC. Its translation: CASSLVGLDFSGANVLTF.

The genes are TRBV19 and TRBJ1-5, with TRBD1 matching 8 bases. The V and J ends lost 8 bases and 7 bases, in that order; junction bases with no gene match: 7. Germline V gene sequence: CDR1 LNHDA, CDR2 SQIVND (reference sequence). The length of the CDR3 is 13 residues. CDR3 bases: TGTGCCAGTTCGCAGGGGGCTGAACAGCCCCAGCATTTT. Translating it yields CASSQGAEQPQHF.

The CDR3 loop reads CASSVGGLAEAFF. The CDR3 nucleotides are TGTGCCAGCAGCGTAGGAGGATTGGCTGAAGCTTTCTTT. J is TRBJ1-1 and V is TRBV9, with unresolved D. Per the germline V gene, CDR1 is SGDLS and CDR2 is YYNGEE. The V end was cut by 0 bases, the J end by 6 bases, with 9 bases between. The CDR3 sequence is 13 residues long.

This sequence joins TRBV28 and TRBJ2-7; 8 positions agree with TRBD1. The CDR3 sequence is 15 residues long. V shed 3 bases and J 0 bases; nucleotides not matched to a gene: 4. Germline V gene sequence: CDR1 MDHEN, CDR2 SYDVKM. DNA for the CDR3: TGTGCCAGCAGTTTGGACAGGGTACTCTCCTACGAGCAGTACTTC. Its protein product is CASSLDRVLSYEQYF. Complete variable domain (other parts from reference TRBV28 and TRBJ2-7): DVKVTQSSRYLVKRTGEKVFLECVQDMDHENMFWYRQDPGLGLRLIYFSYDVKMKEKGDIPEGYSVSREKKERFSLILESASTNQTSMYLCASSLDRVLSYEQYFGPGTRLTVT.

The chain couples TRBV11-2 to TRBJ1-1; 9 bases fit TRBD1. The CDR3 loop spans 18 amino acids. The junction had 17 bases not matched to a gene; V was cut back by 5 bases and J by 4 bases. Germline CDR1 reads SGHAT; CDR2 reads FQNNGV. CDR3 sequence: CASSLSPGQGILSTEAFF. CDR3 nucleotides: TGTGCCAGCAGCCTAAGTCCGGGACAGGGTATTTTGAGCACTGAAGCTTTCTTT. The whole variable domain, filled in from reference TRBV11-2 and TRBJ1-1, reads EAGVAQSPRYKIIEKRQSVAFWCNPISGHATLYWYQQILGQGPKLLIQFQNNGVVDDSQLPKDRFSAERLKGVDSTLKIQPAKLEDSAVYLCASSLSPGQGILSTEAFFGQGTRLTVV.

The V gene is TRBV5-4, the J gene TRBJ2-5; 7 nucleotides line up with TRBD1. V was pared by 4 bases and J by 1 base, with 7 bases of the junction left unmatched. This CDR3 has 15 residues. The germline V gene has CDR1 SGHNT and CDR2 YYREEE (reference sequence). CDR3 in amino acids: CASSPGTAIQETQYF. DNA for the CDR3: TGTGCCAGCAGCCCCGGGACAGCGATCCAAGAGACCCAGTACTTC.

The chain links TRBV3-1 (or the pseudogene TRBV3-2) to TRBJ2-5, with 7 positions matching TRBD1. The CDR3 contains 15 residues. Germline-derived CDR1 and CDR2 are LGHDT and YNNKEL (reference sequence). The trim removed 6 bases at V and 5 bases at J, leaving 12 bases unmatched. The CDR3 protein is CASSHNEGAGETQYF. For the CDR3, the DNA is TGTGCCAGCAGTCACAATGAGGGGGCTGGCGAGACCCAGTACTTC.

This chain links TRBV4-2 with TRBJ2-2, with D unresolved. Trimming removed 1 base at V and 1 base at J, with 7 bases between. Germline CDR1 and CDR2: LGHNA and YNFKEQ. The CDR3 runs 15 residues. The DNA of the CDR3 is TGTGCCAGCAGCCAAGGACACAGGAACACCGGGGAGCTGTTTTTT. This sequence encodes CASSQGHRNTGELFF.

The chain couples TRBV5-6 to TRBJ2-3, with 7 bases aligning to TRBD2. The CDR3 runs 16 residues. Germline CDR1 and CDR2: SGHDT and YYEEEE. V was clipped by 0 bases and J by 4 bases; unmatched bases: 8. The CDR3 bases are TGTGCCAGCAGCTTGGGTGCGGGGGTCCGACCAGATACGCAGTATTTT. Its translation: CASSLGAGVRPDTQYF.

This chain connects TRBV10-3 to TRBJ1-1; 10 nucleotides align to TRBD1. V shed 9 bases, J shed 3 bases, and the junction held 4 bases outside the gene matches. Germline-derived CDR1 and CDR2 are ENHRY and SYGVKD. The CDR3 covers 13 residues. CDR3 sequence (DNA): TGTGCCATTGGACAGGGGGAGTACACTGAAGCTTTCTTT. This gives the protein CAIGQGEYTEAFF.

The chain joins TRBV5-6 to TRBJ2-5, with unresolved D. The V gene lost 3 bases and the J gene lost 3 bases, with 12 bases spanning the gap. Germline V gene data show CDR1 as SGHDT and CDR2 as YYEEEE. The CDR3 is 14 amino acids. CDR3: CASSSRGGEETQYF. In DNA form, the CDR3 reads TGTGCCAGCAGCTCGAGAGGTGGTGAAGAGACCCAGTACTTC.

The chain links TRBV7-9 to TRBJ1-4, with a tentative D call TRBD1 (6 bases). Trimming left V 3 bases short and J 8 bases short, with 13 bases between. The CDR3 is 14 amino acids. Germline CDR1 reads SEHNR; CDR2 reads FQNEAQ (reference sequence). CDR3 sequence reads: CASSLNRVGEKLFF. CDR3 DNA sequence: TGTGCCAGCAGCTTGAACAGGGTGGGAGAAAAACTGTTTTTT. The full variable domain, its missing parts supplied by reference TRBV7-9 and TRBJ1-4, is DTGVSQNPRHKITKRGQNVTFRCDPISEHNRLYWYRQTLGQGPEFLTYFQNEAQLEKSRLLSDRFSAERPKGSFSTLEIQRTEQGDSAMYLCASSLNRVGEKLFFGSGTQLSVL.

The V gene is TRBV5-1, the J gene TRBJ2-5; D perhaps matches TRBD2 (6 bases). V was pared by 4 bases and J by 8 bases, with 18 bases between. CDR3 length: 14 amino acids. The germline V gene encodes CDR1 SGHRS and CDR2 YFSETQ. CDR3 coding DNA: TGCGCCAGCAGCCCGGGGGAGGTGCCAGGCACCCAGTACTTC. Encoded protein: CASSPGEVPGTQYF.

This rearrangement joins TRBV24-1 to TRBJ1-1, with no clear D. The CDR3 has 12 residues. Trimming left V 3 bases short and J 4 bases short, with 5 bases between. The germline V gene has CDR1 KGHDR and CDR2 SFDVKD. The CDR3 DNA reads as TGTGCCACCAGTGATACTGGCACTGAAGCTTTCTTT. Translating gives CATSDTGTEAFF.

V and J are TRBV7-9 and TRBJ2-5; 10 positions agree with TRBD1. The germline V gene has CDR1 SEHNR and CDR2 FQNEAQ (reference sequence). V shed 2 bases and J 5 bases; nucleotides not matched to a gene: 5. The CDR3 totals 15 residues. The chain's CDR3 is CASSLRQGARETQYF. DNA for the CDR3: TGTGCCAGCAGCTTAAGACAGGGGGCGCGGGAGACCCAGTACTTC.

This chain joins TRBV6-5 and TRBJ1-5; D not resolved. V gave up 4 bases and J gave up 4 bases, with 8 bases separating them. Germline V gene data show CDR1 as MNHEY and CDR2 as SVGAGI. There are 13 residues in the CDR3. This chain's CDR3 is CASSLVANQPQHF. CDR3 coding DNA: TGTGCCAGCAGTTTGGTAGCAAATCAGCCCCAGCATTTT.

The chain has TRBV6-1 and TRBJ1-5, with 9 bases matching TRBD1. V lost 0 bases and J lost 4; bases outside the gene matches: 4. Germline V lookup: CDR1 MNHNS, CDR2 SASEGT. CDR3 size: 16 residues. CDR3 amino acids: CASSEATGTGNQPQHF. In nucleotides, the CDR3 is TGTGCCAGCAGTGAAGCAACCGGGACAGGGAATCAGCCCCAGCATTTT.

This rearrangement joins TRBV2 to TRBJ1-2; D possibly corresponds to TRBD1 (6 bases). In germline, CDR1 is SNHLY, CDR2 FYNNEI. The CDR3 has 13 residues. Trimming pared 6 bases from V and 7 bases from J, leaving 15 bases between. CDR3 protein: CASSLRGAAGYTF. The CDR3 DNA is TGTGCCAGCAGCCTACGGGGGGCGGCTGGCTACACCTTC.

The chain carries TRBV9 and TRBJ1-2, with 9 bases lining up with TRBD1. The CDR3 contains 15 residues. CDR1 and CDR2 from the germline V gene are SGDLS and YYNGEE. With V trimmed by 4 bases and J by 8 bases, 12 bases remained unmatched. CDR3 residues: CASSLRTGVAGGYTF. In DNA form, the CDR3 reads TGTGCCAGCAGCCTCCGGACAGGGGTGGCAGGGGGCTACACCTTC.

The V and J genes are TRBV30 and TRBJ2-7; D may be TRBD2 (5 bases). Germline lookup yields CDR1 GTSNPN and CDR2 SVGIG (reference sequence). V lost 3 bases to trimming and J lost 2 bases, with 8 bases between them. CDR3 length equals 12 residues. The CDR3 DNA sequence: TGTGCCTGGAGCGCCGGGGCCTACGAGCAGTACTTC. Translation gives CAWSAGAYEQYF. Full variable domain (remainder filled in from reference TRBV30 and TRBJ2-7): SQTIHQWPATLVQPVGSPLSLECTVEGTSNPNLYWYRQAAGRGLQLLFYSVGIGQISSEVPQNLSASRPQDRQFILSSKKLLLSDSGFYLCAWSAGAYEQYFGPGTRLTVT.

The CDR3 DNA reads TGTGCCAGTAGAGCAGGGGGCCATCAGCCCCAGCATTTT. It encodes CASRAGGHQPQHF. V is TRBV19 and J is TRBJ1-5; 8 bases are a match to TRBD1. Germline loops: CDR1 LNHDA, CDR2 SQIVND (reference sequence). V shed 6 bases, J shed 5 bases, and the junction held 3 bases outside the gene matches. The CDR3 totals 13 residues.

This clone has more than one count but fewer than ten. The rearrangement links TRBV10-3 to TRBJ2-3; 7 bases are a match to TRBD1. This CDR3 comprises 14 residues. CDR1 is ENHRY and CDR2 is SYGVKD in the germline V gene. V shed 2 bases, J shed 2 bases, and the junction held 1 base outside the gene matches. The CDR3 coding sequence is TGTGCCATCAGTGAGGGACAGGACACAGATACGCAGTATTTT. Translating gives CAISEGQDTDTQYF.

This clone was seen once. This chain uses TRBV11-2 with TRBJ1-6, with a possible D match to TRBD1 (6 bases). V was shortened by 4 bases and J by 8 bases, with 12 bases between the two germline ends. Germline V CDR1 and CDR2: SGHAT, FQNNGV. The CDR3 contains 14 residues. CDR3 sequence (DNA): TGTGCCAGCAGCTCCTACCACAGGGATTCACCCCTCCACTTT. Encoded protein: CASSSYHRDSPLHF.